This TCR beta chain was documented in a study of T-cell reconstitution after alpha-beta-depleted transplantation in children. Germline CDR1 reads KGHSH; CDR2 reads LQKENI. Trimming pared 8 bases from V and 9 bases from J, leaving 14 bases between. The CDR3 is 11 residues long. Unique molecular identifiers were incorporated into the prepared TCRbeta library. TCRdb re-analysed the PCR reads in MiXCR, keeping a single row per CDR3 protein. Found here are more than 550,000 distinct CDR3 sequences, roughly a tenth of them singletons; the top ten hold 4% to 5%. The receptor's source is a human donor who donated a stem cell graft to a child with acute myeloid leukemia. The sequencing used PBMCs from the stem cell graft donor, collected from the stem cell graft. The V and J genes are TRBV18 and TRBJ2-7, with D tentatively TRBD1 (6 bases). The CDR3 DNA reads TGTGCCAGCACATATACAGGGCGGCAGTACTTC. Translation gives CASTYTGRQYF. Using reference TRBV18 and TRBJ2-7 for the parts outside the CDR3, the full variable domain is NAGVMQNPRHLVRRRGQEARLRCSPMKGHSHVYWYRQLPEEGLKFMVYLQKENIIDESGMPKERFSAEFPKEGPSILRIQQVVRGDSAAYFCASTYTGRQYFGPGTRLTVT.